This T cell receptor (beta chain) is drawn from a study of blood T cell repertoires in COVID-19. Profiling relied on immunoSEQ multiplex PCR, and the TCRdb table lists in-frame clones only, not all of them. The sample lists about 240,000 clones, roughly 87% occurring once. A few counts support this clone. Germline lookup yields CDR1 SGHRS and CDR2 YFSETQ. J was trimmed by 1 base and V by 6 bases; bases with no gene match: 7. The CDR3 runs 15 residues. Sequenced material: PBMCs or T cells enriched from blood (not recorded which). This chain links TRBV5-1 with TRBJ2-1; 7 nucleotides line up with TRBD2. The sequence was obtained from a woman between 25 and 40 years old with acute COVID-19. The CDR3 bases are TGCGCCAGCACTGAAGCGGGATATTCCTACAATGAGCAGTTCTTC. This sequence encodes CASTEAGYSYNEQFF.